A single sample is the source of the 4 T cell receptor beta chains below, sequenced in a study of lymphopenia after photon versus proton radiotherapy. Using immunoSEQ multiplex PCR, the repertoire was profiled, and TCRdb retains in-frame clones only, with some absent. The sample has 67,000 or so clones; more than 75% are singletons. This specimen was peripheral blood, taken from a patient treated with proton-based radiotherapy. The receptors were sampled from a man older than 75 with esophageal cancer.

V and J are TRBV12-5 and TRBJ2-3, with 10 bases identical to TRBD2. This CDR3 is 16 amino acids long. J gave up 1 base and V 2 bases, and 3 bases lay outside the gene matches. Germline assignment: CDR1 LGHNT and CDR2 FRNRAP. For the CDR3, the DNA is TGTGCTAGTGGTTTGCTAGCGGGGGCCCGCACAGATACGCAGTATTTT. It codes for CASGLLAGARTDTQYF.

The gene calls are TRBV7-2 and TRBJ2-3; TRBD2 is a possible D gene (6 bases). There are 13 residues in the CDR3. The germline CDR1 and CDR2 sequences are SGHTA and FQGNSA. Trimming took 8 bases from V and 0 from J, leaving 9 bases between them. Here the CDR3 DNA reads TGTGCCAGCGCCGGACTAAGCACAGATACGCAGTATTTT. Residues: CASAGLSTDTQYF.

The J gene is TRBJ1-2, the V gene TRBV28; no definite D call. The germline gives CDR1 MDHEN, CDR2 SYDVKM. Trimming shortened V by 6 bases and J by 4 bases, and 15 bases separated the two germline ends. The CDR3 sequence is 14 residues long. The CDR3 DNA reads TGTGCCAGCAGCCCTACCCTTTCTCCCTATGGCTACACCTTC. Protein product: CASSPTLSPYGYTF.

The chain recombines TRBV5-4 with TRBJ2-3, with TRBD2 identical over 8 bases. Germline CDR1 reads SGHNT; CDR2 reads YYREEE (reference sequence). Germline trimming cut 8 bases from V and 6 bases from J; bases unmatched to any gene: 8. CDR3 length: 13 amino acids. CDR3 amino acids: CASTGSGGDTQYF. The DNA for the CDR3 is TGTGCCAGTACCGGGTCGGGGGGGGATACGCAGTATTTT.